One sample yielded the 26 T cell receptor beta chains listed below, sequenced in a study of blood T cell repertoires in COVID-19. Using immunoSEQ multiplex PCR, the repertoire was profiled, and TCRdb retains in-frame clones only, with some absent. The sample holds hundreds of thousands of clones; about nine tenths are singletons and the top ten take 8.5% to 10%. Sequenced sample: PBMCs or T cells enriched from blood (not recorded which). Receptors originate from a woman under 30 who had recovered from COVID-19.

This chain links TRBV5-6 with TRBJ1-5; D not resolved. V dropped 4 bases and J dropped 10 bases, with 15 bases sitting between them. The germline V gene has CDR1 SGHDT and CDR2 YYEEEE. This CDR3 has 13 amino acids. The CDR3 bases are TGTGCCAGCAGCCTAAAGGGAGTCGATCCCCAGCATTTT. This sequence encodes CASSLKGVDPQHF.

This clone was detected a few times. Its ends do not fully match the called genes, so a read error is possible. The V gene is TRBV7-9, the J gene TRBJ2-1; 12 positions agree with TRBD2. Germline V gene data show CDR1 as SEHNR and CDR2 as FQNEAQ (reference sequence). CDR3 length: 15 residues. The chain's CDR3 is CASSLAGGPNHEQFF. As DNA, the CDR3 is TGTGCCAGCAGCCTAGCGGGGGGGCCGAACCATGAGCAGTTCTTC.

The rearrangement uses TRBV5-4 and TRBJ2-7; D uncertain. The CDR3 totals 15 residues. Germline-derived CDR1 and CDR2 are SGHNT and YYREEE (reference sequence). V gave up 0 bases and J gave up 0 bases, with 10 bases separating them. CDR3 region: CASSLGGSSSYEQYF. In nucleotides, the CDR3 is TGTGCCAGCAGCTTGGGCGGCTCAAGCTCCTACGAGCAGTACTTC.

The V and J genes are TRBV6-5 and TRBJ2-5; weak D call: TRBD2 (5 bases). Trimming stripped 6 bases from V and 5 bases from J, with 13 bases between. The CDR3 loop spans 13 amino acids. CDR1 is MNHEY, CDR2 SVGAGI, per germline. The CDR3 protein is CASRWTPEETQYF. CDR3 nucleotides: TGTGCCAGCAGATGGACTCCCGAGGAGACCCAGTACTTC.

This chain's CDR3 is CASSTNGGLNYGYTF. CDR3 bases: TGTGCCAGCAGCACGAACGGGGGACTAAACTATGGCTACACCTTC. The chain has TRBV7-8 and TRBJ1-2, with D tentatively TRBD1 (5 bases). There are 15 residues in the CDR3. V gave up 5 bases and J gave up 2 bases, with 15 bases separating them. CDR1 and CDR2 from the germline V gene are SGHVS and FQNEAQ.

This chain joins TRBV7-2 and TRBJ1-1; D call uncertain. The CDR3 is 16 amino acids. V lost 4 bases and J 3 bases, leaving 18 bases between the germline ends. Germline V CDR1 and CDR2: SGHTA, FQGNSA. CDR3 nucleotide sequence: TGTGCCAGCAGCTCCTCCCCGGTAGCCGCGGACACTGAAGCTTTCTTT. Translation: CASSSSPVAADTEAFF.

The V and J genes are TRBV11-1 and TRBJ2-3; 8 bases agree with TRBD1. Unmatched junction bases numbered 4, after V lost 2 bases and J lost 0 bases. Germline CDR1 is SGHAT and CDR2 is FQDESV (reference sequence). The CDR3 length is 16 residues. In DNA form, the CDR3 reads TGTGCCAGCAGCTTACAGGGGGCTATAAGCACAGATACGCAGTATTTT. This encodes CASSLQGAISTDTQYF.

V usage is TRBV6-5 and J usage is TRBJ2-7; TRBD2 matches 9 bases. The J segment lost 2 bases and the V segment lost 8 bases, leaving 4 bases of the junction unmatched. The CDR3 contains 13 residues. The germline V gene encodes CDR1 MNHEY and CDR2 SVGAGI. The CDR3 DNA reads TGTGCCAGCTATAGCGGGAGTCCCTACGAGCAGTACTTC. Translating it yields CASYSGSPYEQYF.

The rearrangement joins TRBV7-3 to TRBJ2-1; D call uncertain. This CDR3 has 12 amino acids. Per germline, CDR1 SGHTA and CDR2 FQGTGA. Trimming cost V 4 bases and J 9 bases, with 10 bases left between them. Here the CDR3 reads CASSSAHSEQFF. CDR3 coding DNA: TGTGCCAGCAGCTCCGCCCACAGTGAGCAGTTCTTC. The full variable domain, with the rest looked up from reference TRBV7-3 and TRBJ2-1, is GAGVSQTPSNKVTEKGKYVELRCDPISGHTALYWYRQSLGQGPEFLIYFQGTGAADDSGLPNDRFFAVRPEGSVSTLKIQRTERGDSAVYLCASSSAHSEQFFGPGTRLTVL.

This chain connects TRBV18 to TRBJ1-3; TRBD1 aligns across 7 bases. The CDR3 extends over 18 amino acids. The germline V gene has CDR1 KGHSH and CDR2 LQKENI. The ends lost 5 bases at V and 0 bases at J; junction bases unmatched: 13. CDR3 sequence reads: CASSSFPGQKNSGNTIYF. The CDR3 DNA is TGTGCCAGCTCATCCTTTCCGGGACAGAAAAACTCTGGAAACACCATATATTTT. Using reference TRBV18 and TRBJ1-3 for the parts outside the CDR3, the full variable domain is NAGVMQNPRHLVRRRGQEARLRCSPMKGHSHVYWYRQLPEEGLKFMVYLQKENIIDESGMPKERFSAEFPKEGPSILRIQQVVRGDSAAYFCASSSFPGQKNSGNTIYFGEGSWLTVV.

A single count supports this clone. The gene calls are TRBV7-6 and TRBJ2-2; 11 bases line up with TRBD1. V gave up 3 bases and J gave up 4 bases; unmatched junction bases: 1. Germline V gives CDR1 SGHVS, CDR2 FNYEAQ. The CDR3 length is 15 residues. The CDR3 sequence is CASSLDRGLTGELFF. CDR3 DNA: TGTGCCAGCAGCTTGGACAGGGGGCTCACCGGGGAGCTGTTTTTT. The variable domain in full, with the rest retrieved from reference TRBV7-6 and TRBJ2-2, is GAGVSQSPRYKVTKRGQDVALRCDPISGHVSLYWYRQALGQGPEFLTYFNYEAQQDKSGLPNDRFSAERPEGSISTLTIQRTEQRDSAMYRCASSLDRGLTGELFFGEGSRLTVL.

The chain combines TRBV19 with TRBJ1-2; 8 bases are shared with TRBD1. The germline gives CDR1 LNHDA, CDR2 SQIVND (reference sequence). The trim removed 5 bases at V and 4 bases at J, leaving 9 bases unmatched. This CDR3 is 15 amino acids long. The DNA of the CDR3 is TGTGCCAGTAGTGGAAGACAGGGGTCGGGCTATGGCTACACCTTC. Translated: CASSGRQGSGYGYTF.

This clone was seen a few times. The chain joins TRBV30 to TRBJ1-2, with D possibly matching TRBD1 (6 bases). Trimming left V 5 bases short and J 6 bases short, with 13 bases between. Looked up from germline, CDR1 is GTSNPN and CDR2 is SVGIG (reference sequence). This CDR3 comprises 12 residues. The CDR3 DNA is TGTGCCTGGGCCAGGGGCTTTGATGGCTACACCTTC. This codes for CAWARGFDGYTF.

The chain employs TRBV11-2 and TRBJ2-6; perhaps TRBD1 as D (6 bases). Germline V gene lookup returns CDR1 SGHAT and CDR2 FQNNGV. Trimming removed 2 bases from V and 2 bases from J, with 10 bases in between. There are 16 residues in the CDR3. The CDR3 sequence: CASSLNTGPGANVLTF. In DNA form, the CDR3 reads TGTGCCAGCAGCTTAAATACAGGGCCTGGGGCCAACGTCCTGACTTTC.

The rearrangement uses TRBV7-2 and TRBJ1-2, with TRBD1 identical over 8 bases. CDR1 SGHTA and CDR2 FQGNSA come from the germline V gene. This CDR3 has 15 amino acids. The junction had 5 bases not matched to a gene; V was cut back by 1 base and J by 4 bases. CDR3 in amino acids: CASSLGGQEFYGYTF. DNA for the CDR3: TGTGCCAGCAGCTTAGGGGGACAGGAGTTCTATGGCTACACCTTC.

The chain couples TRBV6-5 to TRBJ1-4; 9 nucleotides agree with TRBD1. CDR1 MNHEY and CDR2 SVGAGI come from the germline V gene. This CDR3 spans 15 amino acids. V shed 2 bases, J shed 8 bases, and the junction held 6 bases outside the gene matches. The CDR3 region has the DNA TGTGCCAGCAGTTACGGAGGACAGGGGAACGAAAAACTGTTTTTT. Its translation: CASSYGGQGNEKLFF.

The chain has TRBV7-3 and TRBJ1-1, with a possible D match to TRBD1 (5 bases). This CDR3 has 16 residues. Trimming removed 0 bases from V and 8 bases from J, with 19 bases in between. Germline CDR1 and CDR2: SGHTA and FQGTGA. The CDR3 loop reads CASSLTSVSRDGEAFF. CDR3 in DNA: TGTGCCAGCAGCTTAACAAGTGTAAGCAGGGATGGAGAAGCTTTCTTT.

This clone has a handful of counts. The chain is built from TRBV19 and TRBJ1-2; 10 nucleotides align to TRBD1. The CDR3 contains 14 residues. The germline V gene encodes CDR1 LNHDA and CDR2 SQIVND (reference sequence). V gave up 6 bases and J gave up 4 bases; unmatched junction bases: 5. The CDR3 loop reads CASRDRGQGYGYTF. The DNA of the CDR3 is TGTGCCAGTAGAGACAGGGGGCAAGGCTATGGCTACACCTTC.

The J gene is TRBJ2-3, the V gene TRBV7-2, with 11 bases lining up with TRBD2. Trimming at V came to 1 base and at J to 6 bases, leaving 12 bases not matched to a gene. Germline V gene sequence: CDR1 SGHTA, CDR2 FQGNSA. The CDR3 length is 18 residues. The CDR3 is CASSLVSLAGGLQDTQYF. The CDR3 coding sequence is TGTGCCAGCAGCTTAGTCTCCCTAGCGGGAGGCCTCCAGGATACGCAGTATTTT.

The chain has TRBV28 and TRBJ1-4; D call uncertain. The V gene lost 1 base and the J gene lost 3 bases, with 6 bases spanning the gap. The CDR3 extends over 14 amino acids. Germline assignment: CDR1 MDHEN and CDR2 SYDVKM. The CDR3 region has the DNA TGTGCCAGCAGTTTATCAGTGGCTAATGAAAAACTGTTTTTT. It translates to CASSLSVANEKLFF.

The chain's CDR3 is CSASPYSPLHF. For the CDR3, the DNA is TGCAGTGCTAGTCCGTATTCACCCCTCCACTTT. V is TRBV20-1 and J is TRBJ1-6; D gene ambiguous. Germline values: CDR1 DFQATT, CDR2 SNEGSKA (reference sequence). V was shortened by 3 bases and J by 8 bases, with 5 bases between the two germline ends. This CDR3 region has 11 residues.

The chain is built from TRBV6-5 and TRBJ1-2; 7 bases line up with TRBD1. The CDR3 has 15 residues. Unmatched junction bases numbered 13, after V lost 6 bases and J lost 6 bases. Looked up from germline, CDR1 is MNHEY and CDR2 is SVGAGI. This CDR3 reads CASRSKMRDSDGYTF. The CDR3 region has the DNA TGTGCCAGCAGATCTAAAATGCGGGACAGCGATGGCTACACCTTC.

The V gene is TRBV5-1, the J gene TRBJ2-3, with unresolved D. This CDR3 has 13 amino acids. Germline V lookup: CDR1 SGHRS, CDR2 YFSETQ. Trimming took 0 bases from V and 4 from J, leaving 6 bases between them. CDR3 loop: CASSLERADTQYF. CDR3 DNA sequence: TGCGCCAGCAGCTTGGAACGGGCAGATACGCAGTATTTT.

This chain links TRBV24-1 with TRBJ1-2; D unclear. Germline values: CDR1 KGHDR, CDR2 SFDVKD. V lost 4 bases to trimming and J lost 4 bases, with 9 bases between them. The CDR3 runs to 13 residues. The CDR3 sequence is CATSEEGLYGYTF. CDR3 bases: TGTGCCACCAGTGAGGAGGGTCTCTATGGCTACACCTTC.

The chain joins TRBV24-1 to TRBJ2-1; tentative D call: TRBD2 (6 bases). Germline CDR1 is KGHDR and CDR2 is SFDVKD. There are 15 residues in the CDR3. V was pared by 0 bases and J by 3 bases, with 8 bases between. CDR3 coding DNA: TGTGCCACCAGTGATTTGAGCGGGCGCTACAATGAGCAGTTCTTC. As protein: CATSDLSGRYNEQFF.

The DNA for the CDR3 is TGTGCCAGCAGACTGGACAGGGTCGGCAATTCACCCCTCCACTTT. Translation: CASRLDRVGNSPLHF. The chain has TRBV6-5 and TRBJ1-6; 8 nucleotides match TRBD1. The CDR3 is 15 residues long. Germline V CDR1 and CDR2: MNHEY, SVGAGI. The trim removed 6 bases at V and 7 bases at J, leaving 8 bases unmatched.